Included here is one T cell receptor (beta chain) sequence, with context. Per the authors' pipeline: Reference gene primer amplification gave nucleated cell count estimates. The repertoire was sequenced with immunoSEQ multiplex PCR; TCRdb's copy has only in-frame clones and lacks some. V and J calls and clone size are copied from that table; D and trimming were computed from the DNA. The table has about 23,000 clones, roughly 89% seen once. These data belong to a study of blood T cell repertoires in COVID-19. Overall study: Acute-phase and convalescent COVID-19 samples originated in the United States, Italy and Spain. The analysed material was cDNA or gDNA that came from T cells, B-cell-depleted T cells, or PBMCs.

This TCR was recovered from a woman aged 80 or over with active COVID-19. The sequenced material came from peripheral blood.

This CDR3 reads CSVLGTDQETQYF. CDR3 sequence (DNA): TGCAGCGTTCTCGGGACAGACCAAGAGACCCAGTACTTC. The chain links TRBV29-1 to TRBJ2-5, with TRBD1 identical over 7 bases. With 5 bases clipped from V and 0 bases from J, the junction kept 3 bases outside the gene matches. Germline loops: CDR1 SQVTM, CDR2 ANQGSEA. The CDR3 spans 13 residues.